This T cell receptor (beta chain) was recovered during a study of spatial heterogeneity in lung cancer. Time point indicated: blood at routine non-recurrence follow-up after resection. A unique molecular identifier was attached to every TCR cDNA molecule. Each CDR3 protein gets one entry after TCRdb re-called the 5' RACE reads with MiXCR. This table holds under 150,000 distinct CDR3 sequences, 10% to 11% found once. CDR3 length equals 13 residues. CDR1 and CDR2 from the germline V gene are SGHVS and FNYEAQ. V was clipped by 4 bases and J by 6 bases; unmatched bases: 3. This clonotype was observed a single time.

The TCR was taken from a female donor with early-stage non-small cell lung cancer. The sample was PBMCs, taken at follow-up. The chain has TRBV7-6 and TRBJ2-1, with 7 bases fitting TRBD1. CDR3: CASSSDRVNEQFF. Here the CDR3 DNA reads TGTGCCAGCAGCTCCGACAGGGTCAATGAGCAGTTCTTC.